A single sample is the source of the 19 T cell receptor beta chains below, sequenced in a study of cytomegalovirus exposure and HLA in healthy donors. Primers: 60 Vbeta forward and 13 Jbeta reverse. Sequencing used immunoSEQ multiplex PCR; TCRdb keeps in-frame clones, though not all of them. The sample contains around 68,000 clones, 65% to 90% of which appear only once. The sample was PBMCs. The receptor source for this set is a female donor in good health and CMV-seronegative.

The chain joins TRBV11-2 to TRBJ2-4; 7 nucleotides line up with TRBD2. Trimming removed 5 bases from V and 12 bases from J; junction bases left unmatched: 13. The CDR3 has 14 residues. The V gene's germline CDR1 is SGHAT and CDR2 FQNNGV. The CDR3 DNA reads TGTGCCAGCAGCGTAGCGGGCCAGCCTGAGGGTCAGTACTTC. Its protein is CASSVAGQPEGQYF.

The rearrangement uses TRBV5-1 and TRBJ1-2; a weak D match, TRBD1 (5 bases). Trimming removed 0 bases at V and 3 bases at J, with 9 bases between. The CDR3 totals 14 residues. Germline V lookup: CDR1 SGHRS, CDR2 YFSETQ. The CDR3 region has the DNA TGCGCCAGCAGCTTGGAGTGGGGCGACTATGGCTACACCTTC. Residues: CASSLEWGDYGYTF.

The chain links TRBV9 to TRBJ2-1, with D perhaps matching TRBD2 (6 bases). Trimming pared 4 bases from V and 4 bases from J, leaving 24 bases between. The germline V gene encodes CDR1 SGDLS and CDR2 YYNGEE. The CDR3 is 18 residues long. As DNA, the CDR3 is TGTGCCAGCAGCTCCCGAGGACTACCGCCCAACATGTACAATGAGCAGTTCTTC. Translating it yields CASSSRGLPPNMYNEQFF.

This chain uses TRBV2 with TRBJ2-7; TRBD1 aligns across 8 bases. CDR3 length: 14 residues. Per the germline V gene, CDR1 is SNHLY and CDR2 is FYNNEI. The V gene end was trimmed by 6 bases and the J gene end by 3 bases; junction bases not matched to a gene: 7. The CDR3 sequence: CASSWTGYDYEQYF. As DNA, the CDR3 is TGTGCCAGCAGCTGGACAGGGTACGACTACGAGCAGTACTTC.

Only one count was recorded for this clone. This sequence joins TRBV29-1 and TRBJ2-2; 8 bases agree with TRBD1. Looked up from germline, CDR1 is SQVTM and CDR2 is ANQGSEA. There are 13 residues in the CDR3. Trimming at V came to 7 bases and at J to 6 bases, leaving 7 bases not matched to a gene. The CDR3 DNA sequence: TGCAGCGGGACAGGGTCCGCTTCCGGGGAGCTGTTTTTT. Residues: CSGTGSASGELFF.

The CDR3 loop reads CASSQVGLTGGSYNEQFF. In DNA, the CDR3 is TGTGCCAGCAGCCAAGTGGGTTTGACAGGGGGCTCCTACAATGAGCAGTTCTTC. The V call is TRBV16, the J call TRBJ2-1; 9 bases line up with TRBD1. CDR1 and CDR2 from the germline V gene are KGHSY and FQNENV. The CDR3 consists of 18 residues. V shed 2 bases and J 0 bases; nucleotides not matched to a gene: 8. The entire variable domain, with the rest obtained from reference TRBV16 and TRBJ2-1, is as follows: GEEVAQTPKHLVRGEGQKAKLYCAPIKGHSYVFWYQQVLKNEFKFLISFQNENVFDETGMPKERFSAKCLPNSPCSLEIQATKLEDSAVYFCASSQVGLTGGSYNEQFFGPGTRLTVL.

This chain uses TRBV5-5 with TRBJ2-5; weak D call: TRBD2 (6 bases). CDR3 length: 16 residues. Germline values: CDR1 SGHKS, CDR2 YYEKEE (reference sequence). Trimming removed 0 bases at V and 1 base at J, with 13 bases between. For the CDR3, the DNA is TGTGCCAGCAGCTTGGTTGTGGAGGGACCCCAAGAGACCCAGTACTTC. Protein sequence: CASSLVVEGPQETQYF.

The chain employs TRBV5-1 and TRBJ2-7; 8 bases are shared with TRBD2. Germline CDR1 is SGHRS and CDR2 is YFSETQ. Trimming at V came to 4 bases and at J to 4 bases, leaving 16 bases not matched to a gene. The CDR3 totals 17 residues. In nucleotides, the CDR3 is TGCGCCAGCAGCACGAACCGGGAGGGCCAAGGGAAGTACGAGCAGTACTTC. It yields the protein CASSTNREGQGKYEQYF.

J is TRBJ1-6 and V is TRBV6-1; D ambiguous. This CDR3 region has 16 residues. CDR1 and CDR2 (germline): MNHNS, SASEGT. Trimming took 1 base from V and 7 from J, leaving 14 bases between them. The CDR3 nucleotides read TGTGCCAGCAGTGAAGACAGTCCCTATTCCAATTCACCCCTCCACTTT. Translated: CASSEDSPYSNSPLHF.

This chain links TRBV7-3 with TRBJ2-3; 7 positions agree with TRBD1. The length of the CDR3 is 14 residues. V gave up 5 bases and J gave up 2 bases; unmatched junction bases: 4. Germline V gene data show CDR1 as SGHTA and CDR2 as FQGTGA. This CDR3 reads CASSRQGTTDTQYF. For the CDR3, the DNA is TGTGCCAGCAGCCGACAGGGAACCACAGATACGCAGTATTTT.

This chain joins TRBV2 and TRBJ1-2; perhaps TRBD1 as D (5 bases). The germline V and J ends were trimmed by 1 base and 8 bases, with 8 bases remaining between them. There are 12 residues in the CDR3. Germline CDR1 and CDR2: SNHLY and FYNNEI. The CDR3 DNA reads TGTGCCAGCAGTGAAGGGACACGGGGCTACACCTTC. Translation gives CASSEGTRGYTF.

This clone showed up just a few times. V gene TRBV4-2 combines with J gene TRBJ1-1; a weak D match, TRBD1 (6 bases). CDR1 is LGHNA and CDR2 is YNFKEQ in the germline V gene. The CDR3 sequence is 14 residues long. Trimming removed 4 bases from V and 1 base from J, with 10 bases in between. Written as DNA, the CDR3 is TGTGCCAGCAGCCCAGGGGATAGGAACACTGAAGCTTTCTTT. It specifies CASSPGDRNTEAFF.

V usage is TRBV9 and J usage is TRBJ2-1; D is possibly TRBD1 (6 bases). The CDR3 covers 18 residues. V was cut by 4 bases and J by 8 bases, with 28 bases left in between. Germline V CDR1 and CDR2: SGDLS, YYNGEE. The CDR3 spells CASSPITHTGSIFDEQFF. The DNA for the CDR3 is TGTGCCAGCAGCCCGATTACTCACACAGGGTCGATTTTCGATGAGCAGTTCTTC.

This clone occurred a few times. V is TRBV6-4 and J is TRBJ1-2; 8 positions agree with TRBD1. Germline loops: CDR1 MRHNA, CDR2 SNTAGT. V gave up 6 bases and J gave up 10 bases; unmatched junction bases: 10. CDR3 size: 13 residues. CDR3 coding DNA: TGTGCCAGCAGCGCAAGCGGACAGGGTGACTACACCTTC. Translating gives CASSASGQGDYTF.

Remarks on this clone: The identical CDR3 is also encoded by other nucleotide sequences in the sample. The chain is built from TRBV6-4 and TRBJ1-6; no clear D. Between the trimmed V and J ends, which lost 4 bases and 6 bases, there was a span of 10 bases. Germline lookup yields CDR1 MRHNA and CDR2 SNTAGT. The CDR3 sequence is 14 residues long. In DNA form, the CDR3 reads TGTGCCAGCAGTGTGACACCCGGTAATTCACCCCTCCACTTT. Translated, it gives CASSVTPGNSPLHF.

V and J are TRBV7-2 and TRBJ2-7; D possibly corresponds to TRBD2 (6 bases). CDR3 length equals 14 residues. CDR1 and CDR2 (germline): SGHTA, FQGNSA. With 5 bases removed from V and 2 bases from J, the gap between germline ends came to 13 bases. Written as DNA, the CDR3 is TGTGCCAGCAGCCCAGGAGGGACCGCCTACGAGCAGTACTTC. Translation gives CASSPGGTAYEQYF.

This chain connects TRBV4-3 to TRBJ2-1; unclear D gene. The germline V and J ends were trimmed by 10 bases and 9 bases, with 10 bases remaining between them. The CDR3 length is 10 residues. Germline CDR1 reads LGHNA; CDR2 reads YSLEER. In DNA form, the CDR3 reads TGCGCCAATACCCCGGGTGAGCAGTTCTTC. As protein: CANTPGEQFF.

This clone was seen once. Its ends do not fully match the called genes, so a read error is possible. The CDR3 loop is CASRPGQPNNYGYAF. The CDR3 DNA reads TGTGCCAGCAGACCAGGACAGCCCAATAACTATGGCTACGCCTTC. The chain has TRBV28 and TRBJ1-2, with D perhaps matching TRBD1 (6 bases). Germline assignment: CDR1 MDHEN and CDR2 SYDVKM. The CDR3 spans 15 residues.

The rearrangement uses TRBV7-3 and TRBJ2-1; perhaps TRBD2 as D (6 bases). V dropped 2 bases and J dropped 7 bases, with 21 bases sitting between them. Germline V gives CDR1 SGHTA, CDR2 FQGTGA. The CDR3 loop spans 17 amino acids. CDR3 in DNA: TGTGCCAGCAGCTTACAGGGTGGGCCGGGGACTGGAAATGAGCAGTTCTTC. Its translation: CASSLQGGPGTGNEQFF.